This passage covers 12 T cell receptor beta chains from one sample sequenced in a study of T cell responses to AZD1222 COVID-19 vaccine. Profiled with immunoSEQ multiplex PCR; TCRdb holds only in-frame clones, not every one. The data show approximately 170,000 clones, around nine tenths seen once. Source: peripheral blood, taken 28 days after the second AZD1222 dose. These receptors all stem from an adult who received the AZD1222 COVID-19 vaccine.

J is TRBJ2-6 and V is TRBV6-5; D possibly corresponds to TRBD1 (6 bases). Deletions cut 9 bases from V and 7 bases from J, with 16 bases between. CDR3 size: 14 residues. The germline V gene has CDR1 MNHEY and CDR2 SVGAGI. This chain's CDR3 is CASKQGRIANVLTF. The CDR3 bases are TGTGCCAGTAAACAGGGAAGGATAGCCAACGTCCTGACTTTC.

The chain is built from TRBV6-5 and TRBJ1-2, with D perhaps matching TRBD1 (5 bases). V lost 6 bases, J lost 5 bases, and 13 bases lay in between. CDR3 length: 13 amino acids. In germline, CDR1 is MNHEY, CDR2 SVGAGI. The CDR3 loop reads CASRQGVGYGYTF. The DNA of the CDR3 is TGTGCCAGCAGGCAGGGTGTGGGGTATGGCTACACCTTC.

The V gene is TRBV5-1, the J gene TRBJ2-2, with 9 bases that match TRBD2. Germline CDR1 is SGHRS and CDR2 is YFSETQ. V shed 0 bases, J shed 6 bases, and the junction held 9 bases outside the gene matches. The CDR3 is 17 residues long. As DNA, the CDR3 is TGCGCCAGCAGCTTGGGAACTAGCGGGCTTAGCCCCGGGGAGCTGTTTTTT. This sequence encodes CASSLGTSGLSPGELFF.

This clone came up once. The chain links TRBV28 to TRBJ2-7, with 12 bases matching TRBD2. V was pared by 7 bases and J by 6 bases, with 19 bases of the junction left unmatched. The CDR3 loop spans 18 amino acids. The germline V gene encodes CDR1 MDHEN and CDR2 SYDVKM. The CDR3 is CASTPLASGGALSVEQYF. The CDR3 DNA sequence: TGTGCCAGCACCCCTTTGGCTAGCGGGGGGGCCCTCTCGGTCGAGCAGTACTTC.

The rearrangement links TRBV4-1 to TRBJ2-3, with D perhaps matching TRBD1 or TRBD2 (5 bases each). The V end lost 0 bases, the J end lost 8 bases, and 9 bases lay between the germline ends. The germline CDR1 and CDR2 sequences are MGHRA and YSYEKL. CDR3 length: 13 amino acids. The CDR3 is CASSQDWGSTQYF. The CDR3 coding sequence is TGCGCCAGCAGCCAAGATTGGGGGAGTACGCAGTATTTT.

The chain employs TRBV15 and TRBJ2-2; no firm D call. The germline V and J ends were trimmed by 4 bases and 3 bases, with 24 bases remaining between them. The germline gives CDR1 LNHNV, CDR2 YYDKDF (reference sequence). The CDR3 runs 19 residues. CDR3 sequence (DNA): TGTGCCACCAGCATCTGGAAGGGCCGCCCCGATCGGTACACCGGGGAGCTGTTTTTT. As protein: CATSIWKGRPDRYTGELFF.

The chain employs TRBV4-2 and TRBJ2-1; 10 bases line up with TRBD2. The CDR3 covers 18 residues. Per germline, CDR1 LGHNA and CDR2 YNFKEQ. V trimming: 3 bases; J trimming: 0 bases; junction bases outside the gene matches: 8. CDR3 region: CASSHTVAGGDSYNEQFF. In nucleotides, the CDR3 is TGTGCCAGCAGCCACACTGTAGCGGGGGGCGACTCCTACAATGAGCAGTTCTTC.

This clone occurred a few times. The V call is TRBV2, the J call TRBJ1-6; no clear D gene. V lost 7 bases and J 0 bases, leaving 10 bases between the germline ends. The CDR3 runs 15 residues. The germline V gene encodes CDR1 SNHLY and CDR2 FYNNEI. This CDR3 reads CASKESGSYNSPLHF. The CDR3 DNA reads TGTGCCAGCAAAGAGTCGGGCTCCTATAATTCACCCCTCCACTTT.

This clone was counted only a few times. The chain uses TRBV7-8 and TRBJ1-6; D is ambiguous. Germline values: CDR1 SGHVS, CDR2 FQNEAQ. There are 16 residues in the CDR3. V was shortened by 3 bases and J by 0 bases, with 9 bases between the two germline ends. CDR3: CASSFSRSSYNSPLHF. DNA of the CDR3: TGTGCCAGCAGCTTCTCCCGGAGCTCCTATAATTCACCCCTCCACTTT.

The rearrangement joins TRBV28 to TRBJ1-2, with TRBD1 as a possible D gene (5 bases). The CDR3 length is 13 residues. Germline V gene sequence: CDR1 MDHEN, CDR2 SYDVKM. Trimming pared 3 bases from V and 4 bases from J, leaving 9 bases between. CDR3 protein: CASSFVQGYGYTF. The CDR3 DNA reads TGTGCCAGCAGTTTTGTGCAGGGCTATGGCTACACCTTC.

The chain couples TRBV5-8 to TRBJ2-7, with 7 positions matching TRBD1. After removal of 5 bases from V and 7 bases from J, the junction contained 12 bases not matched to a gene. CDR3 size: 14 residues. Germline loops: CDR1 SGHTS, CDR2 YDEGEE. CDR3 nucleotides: TGTGCCAGCAGTCAAGGGACAGATCTTCGAGAGCAGTACTTC. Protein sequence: CASSQGTDLREQYF.

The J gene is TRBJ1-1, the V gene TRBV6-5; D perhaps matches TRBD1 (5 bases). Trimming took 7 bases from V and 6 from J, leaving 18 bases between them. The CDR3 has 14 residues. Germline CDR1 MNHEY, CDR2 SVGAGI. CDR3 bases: TGTGCCAGCACCCCCGGGACCAAAAGTCCTGAAGCTTTCTTT. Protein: CASTPGTKSPEAFF.